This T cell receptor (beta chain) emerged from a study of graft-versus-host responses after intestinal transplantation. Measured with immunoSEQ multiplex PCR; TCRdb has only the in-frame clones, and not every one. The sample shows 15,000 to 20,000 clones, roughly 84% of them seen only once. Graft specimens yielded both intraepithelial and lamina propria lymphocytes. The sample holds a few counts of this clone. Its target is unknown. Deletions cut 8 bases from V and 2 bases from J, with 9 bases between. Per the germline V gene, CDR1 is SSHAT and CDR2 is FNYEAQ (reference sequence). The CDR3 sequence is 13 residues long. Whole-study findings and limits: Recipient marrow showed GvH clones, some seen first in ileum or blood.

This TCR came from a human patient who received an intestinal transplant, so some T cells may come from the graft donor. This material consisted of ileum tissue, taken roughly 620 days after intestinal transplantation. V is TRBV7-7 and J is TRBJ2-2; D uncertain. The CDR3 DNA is TGTGCCAGCTGCGCCAGCAACACCGGGGAGCTGTTTTTT. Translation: CASCASNTGELFF.